The TCR beta chain described here comes from a study of radiotherapy plus CTLA-4 blockade in lung cancer (dated by TCRdb to 2016 to 2019). Looking at the study overall: Objective responses occurred in 18% of enrolled patients, and just over 30% achieved disease control. The research as a whole found: After treatment with radiotherapy and ipilimumab, TCR clones that came from tumors expanded in the peripheral blood. The strongest predictors of response were reported to be early dynamic shifts in blood T cell clones along with a rise in serum interferon-beta following radiation.

The study evaluated CTLA-4 blockade (ipilimumab) given together with focal radiation therapy in patients who had chemo-refractory metastatic non-small-cell lung cancer. Library method: the immunoSEQ multiplex PCR assay. TCRdb took this table from immuneACCESS and kept in-frame rearrangements with V and J called. Such tables lack part of the clones; where checked against another copy, unresolved V genes explain under half of the gap, and the rest is unexplained. This sample has roughly 100,000 clones in its table, and about 85% of those were observed once. Roughly 2.3% of the sample is in the top ten clones. With respect to this clone: What antigen it recognizes has not been identified. Base qualities are not recorded, but no much larger clone differs from it by a single base.

The sequencing used peripheral blood, collected from a patient treated with radiotherapy plus ipilimumab. The receptor was derived from a human donor with non-small cell lung cancer that progressed on radiotherapy plus ipilimumab. Some clones in this sample may be carry-over from other donors' samples.

The CDR3 corresponds to CASTKQGMNTEAFF. The sequenced DNA: TGCGCCAGTACAAAACAGGGCATGAACACTGAAGCTTTCTTT. The rearrangement combines TRBV5-1 with TRBJ1-1, with a tentative D gene TRBD1 over 6 matching bases. CDR1 is given as SGHRS and CDR2 as YFSETQ, both from the germline V gene. The CDR3 runs 14 amino acids, cysteine and phenylalanine included. The DNA shown is the 42-base CDR3, in frame from base 1. Trimming costs V 8 bases and J 0 bases, and their ends lie 14 bases apart.